This entry is about one T cell receptor (beta chain). Its antigen is undetermined. Per the germline V gene, CDR1 is SEHNR and CDR2 is FQNEAQ (reference sequence). The CDR3 covers 14 residues. V was trimmed by 4 bases and J by 4 bases, leaving 11 bases between them. The immunoSEQ assay was v3. The repertoire was sequenced with immunoSEQ multiplex PCR; TCRdb's copy has only in-frame clones and lacks some. Among 40,000 to 55,000 clones listed, roughly 78% were seen once. As to time point: pre-treatment sample, taken before nivolumab and TIL therapy. The sample is drawn from a study of TIL therapy for anti-PD-1-resistant metastatic lung cancer. Overall study: Median tumor PD-L1 proportion score was roughly 5.4%. Median tumor mutation burden was under 1.9 mutations per megabase. Study results and limitations: After infusion, TIL clonotypes partly replaced peripheral T cells and declined over months. Patients were highly selected, enriched for treatment-naive, never-smoker and oncogene-addicted cases.

The sample in question was blood, obtained at baseline. The receptor's source is a woman aged 30 to 85 with non-small cell lung cancer. The chain has TRBV7-9 and TRBJ2-1; D uncertain. The DNA of the CDR3 is TGTGCCAGCAGCTCGGGTTTCTTATACAATGAGCAGTTCTTC. It specifies CASSSGFLYNEQFF.